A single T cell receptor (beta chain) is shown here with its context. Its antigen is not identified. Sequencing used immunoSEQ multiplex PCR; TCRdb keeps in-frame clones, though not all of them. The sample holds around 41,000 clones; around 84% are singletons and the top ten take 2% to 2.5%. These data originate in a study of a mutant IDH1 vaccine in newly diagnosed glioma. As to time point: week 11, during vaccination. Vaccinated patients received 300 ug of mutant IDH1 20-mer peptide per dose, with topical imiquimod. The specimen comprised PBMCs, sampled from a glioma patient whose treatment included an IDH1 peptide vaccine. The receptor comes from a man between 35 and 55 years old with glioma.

CDR3 sequence: CASSPGLVPDTQYF. The DNA for the CDR3 is TGTGCCAGCAGTCCGGGACTAGTACCAGATACGCAGTATTTT. The rearrangement links TRBV2 to TRBJ2-3, with 8 nucleotides matching TRBD2. The CDR3 consists of 14 residues. Losses at the gene ends were 5 bases for V and 4 bases for J; bases not matched to a gene: 5. CDR1 is SNHLY, CDR2 FYNNEI, per germline.